At least ten counts were recorded for the clone carrying this T cell receptor beta chain. The antigen remains unidentified. It was with unique molecular identifiers that the TCRbeta library was prepared. One entry per CDR3 protein, called by TCRdb with MiXCR from the PCR reads. Of fewer than 250,000 distinct CDR3 sequences listed, approximately 17% were seen once; the top ten hold roughly two fifths. V shed 1 base, J shed 5 bases, and the junction held 2 bases outside the gene matches. The germline CDR1 and CDR2 sequences are DFQATT and SNEGSKA (reference sequence). The CDR3 extends over 13 amino acids. The data originate from a study of T-cell reconstitution after alpha-beta-depleted transplantation in children. Overall study findings and caveats: The study traced high day-60 TCRbeta diversity in some patients to surviving recipient T cells and thymic progenitors. T-cell numbers and diversity, one year after transplant, stemmed largely from T cells that were newly produced. Several hundred expanded graft clones reportedly were the source of alpha-beta T cells about two months after transplant.

The sequence was obtained from a male patient aged 2-15 years who had a stem cell transplant for acute lymphoblastic leukemia, so the T cells may come from the graft donor. V usage is TRBV20-1 and J usage is TRBJ1-2; 9 bases are shared with TRBD1. The material was PBMCs, mostly from graft donor cells, obtained 360 days after TCRalphabeta/CD19-depleted stem cell transplant. The CDR3 is CSARGTGDYGYTF. The CDR3 DNA reads as TGCAGTGCTAGAGGGACAGGGGATTATGGCTACACCTTC.